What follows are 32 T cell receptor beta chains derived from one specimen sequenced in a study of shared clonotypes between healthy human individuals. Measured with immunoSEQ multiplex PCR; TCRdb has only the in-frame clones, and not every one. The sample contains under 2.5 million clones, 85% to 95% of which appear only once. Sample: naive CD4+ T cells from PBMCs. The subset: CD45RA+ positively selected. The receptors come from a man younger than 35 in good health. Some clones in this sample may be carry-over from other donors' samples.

The CDR3 sequence is CASSRDRGRETQYF. DNA for the CDR3: TGCGCCAGCAGTAGGGACAGGGGACGAGAGACCCAGTACTTC. This chain uses TRBV10-1 with TRBJ2-5; TRBD1 aligns across 10 bases. The trim removed 5 bases at V and 4 bases at J, leaving 4 bases unmatched. CDR1 is WNHNN and CDR2 is SYGVQD in the germline V gene (reference sequence). This CDR3 has 14 amino acids.

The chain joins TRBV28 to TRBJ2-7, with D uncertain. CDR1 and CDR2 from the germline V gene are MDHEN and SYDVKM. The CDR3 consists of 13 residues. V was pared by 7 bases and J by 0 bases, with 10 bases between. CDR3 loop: CASTPSSSYEQYF. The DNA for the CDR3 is TGTGCCAGCACCCCGAGTAGCTCCTACGAGCAGTACTTC. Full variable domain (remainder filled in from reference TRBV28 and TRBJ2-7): DVKVTQSSRYLVKRTGEKVFLECVQDMDHENMFWYRQDPGLGLRLIYFSYDVKMKEKGDIPEGYSVSREKKERFSLILESASTNQTSMYLCASTPSSSYEQYFGPGTRLTVT.

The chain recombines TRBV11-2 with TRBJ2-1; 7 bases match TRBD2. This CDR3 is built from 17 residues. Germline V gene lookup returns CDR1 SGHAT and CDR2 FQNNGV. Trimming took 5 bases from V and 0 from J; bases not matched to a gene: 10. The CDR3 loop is CASSARRGGSSYNEQFF. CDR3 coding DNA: TGTGCCAGCAGCGCGAGGCGGGGAGGGAGCTCCTACAATGAGCAGTTCTTC.

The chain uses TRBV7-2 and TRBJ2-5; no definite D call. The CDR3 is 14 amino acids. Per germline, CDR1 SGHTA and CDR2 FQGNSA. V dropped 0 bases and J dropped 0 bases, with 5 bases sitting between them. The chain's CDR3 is CASSLAQYQETQYF. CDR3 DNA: TGTGCCAGCAGCTTAGCCCAGTACCAAGAGACCCAGTACTTC.

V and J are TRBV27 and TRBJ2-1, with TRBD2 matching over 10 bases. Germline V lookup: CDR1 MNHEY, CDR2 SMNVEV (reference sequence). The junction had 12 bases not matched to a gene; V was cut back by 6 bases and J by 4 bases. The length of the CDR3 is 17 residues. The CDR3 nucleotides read TGTGCCAGCAGCCGCGTTCCTAGCGGGAGTTCTTACAATGAGCAGTTCTTC. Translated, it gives CASSRVPSGSSYNEQFF.

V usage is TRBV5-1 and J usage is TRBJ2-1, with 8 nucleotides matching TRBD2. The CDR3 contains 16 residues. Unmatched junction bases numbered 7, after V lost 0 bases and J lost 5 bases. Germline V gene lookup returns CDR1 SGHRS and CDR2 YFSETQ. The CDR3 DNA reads TGCGCCAGCAGCTTGGTAGCGGGACGAGGGGACAATGAGCAGTTCTTC. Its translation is CASSLVAGRGDNEQFF.

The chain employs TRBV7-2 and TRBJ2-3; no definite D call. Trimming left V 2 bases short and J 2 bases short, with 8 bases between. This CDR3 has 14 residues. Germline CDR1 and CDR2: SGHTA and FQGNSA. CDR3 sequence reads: CASSLSSTTDTQYF. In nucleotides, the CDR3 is TGTGCCAGCAGCTTAAGTAGCACCACAGATACGCAGTATTTT.

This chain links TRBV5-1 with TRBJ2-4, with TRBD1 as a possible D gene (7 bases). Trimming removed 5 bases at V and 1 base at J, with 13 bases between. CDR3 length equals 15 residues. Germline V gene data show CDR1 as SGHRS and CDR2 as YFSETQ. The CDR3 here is CASSKEGAAKNIQYF. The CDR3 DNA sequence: TGCGCCAGCAGTAAGGAGGGGGCGGCCAAAAACATTCAGTACTTC.

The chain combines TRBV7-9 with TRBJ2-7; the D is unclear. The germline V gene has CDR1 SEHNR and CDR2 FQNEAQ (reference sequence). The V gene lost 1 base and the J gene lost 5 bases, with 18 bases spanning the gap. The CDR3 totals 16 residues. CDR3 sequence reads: CASSLVKPSGFHEQYF. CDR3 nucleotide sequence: TGTGCCAGCAGCTTAGTTAAGCCGTCGGGTTTCCACGAGCAGTACTTC.

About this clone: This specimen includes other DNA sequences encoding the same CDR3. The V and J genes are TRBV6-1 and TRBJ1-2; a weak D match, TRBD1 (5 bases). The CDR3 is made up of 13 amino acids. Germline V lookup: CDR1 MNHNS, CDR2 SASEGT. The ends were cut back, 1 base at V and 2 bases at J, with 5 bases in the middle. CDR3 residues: CASSEGQNYGYTF. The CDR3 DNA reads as TGTGCCAGCAGTGAAGGACAGAACTATGGCTACACCTTC.

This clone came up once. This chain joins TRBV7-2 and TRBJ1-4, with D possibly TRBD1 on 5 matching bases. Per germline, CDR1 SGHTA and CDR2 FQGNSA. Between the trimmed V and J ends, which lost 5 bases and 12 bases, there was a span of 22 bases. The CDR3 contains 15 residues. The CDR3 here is CASSASGAGRSELFF. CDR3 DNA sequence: TGTGCCAGCAGCGCCTCCGGGGCCGGTCGTTCTGAACTGTTTTTT.

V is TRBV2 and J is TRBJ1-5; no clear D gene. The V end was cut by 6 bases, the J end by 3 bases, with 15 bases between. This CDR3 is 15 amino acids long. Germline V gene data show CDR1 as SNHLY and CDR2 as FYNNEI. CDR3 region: CASSPREVTNQPQHF. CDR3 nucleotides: TGTGCCAGCAGCCCTCGGGAGGTTACCAATCAGCCCCAGCATTTT.

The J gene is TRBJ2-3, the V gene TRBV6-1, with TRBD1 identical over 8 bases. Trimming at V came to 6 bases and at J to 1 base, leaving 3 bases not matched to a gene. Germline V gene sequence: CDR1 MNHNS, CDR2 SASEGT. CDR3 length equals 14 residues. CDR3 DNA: TGTGCCAGCAGGAGGGGACAGGGCACAGATACGCAGTATTTT. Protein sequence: CASRRGQGTDTQYF.

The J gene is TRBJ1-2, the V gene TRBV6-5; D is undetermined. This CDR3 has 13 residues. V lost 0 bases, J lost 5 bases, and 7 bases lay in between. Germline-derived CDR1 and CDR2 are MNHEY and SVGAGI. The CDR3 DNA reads TGTGCCAGCAGTTACTCTCCCAGATATGGCTACACCTTC. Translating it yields CASSYSPRYGYTF.

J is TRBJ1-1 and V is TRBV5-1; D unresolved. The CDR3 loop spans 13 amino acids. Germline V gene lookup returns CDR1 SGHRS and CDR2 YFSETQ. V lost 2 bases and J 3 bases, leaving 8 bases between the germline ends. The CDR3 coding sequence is TGCGCCAGCAGCTTTTCAGAGTACACTGAAGCTTTCTTT. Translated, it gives CASSFSEYTEAFF.

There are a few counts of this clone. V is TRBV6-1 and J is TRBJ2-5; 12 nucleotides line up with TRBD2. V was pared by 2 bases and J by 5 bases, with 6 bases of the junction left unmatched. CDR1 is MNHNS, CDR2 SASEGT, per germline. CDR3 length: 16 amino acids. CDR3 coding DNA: TGTGCCAGCAGTGAATTGACTAGCGGGAGTTGGGAGACCCAGTACTTC. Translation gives CASSELTSGSWETQYF.

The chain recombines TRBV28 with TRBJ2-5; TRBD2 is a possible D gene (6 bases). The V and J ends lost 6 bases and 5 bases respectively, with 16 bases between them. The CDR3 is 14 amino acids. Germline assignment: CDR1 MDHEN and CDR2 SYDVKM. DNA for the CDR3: TGTGCCAGCAGCTCTTGGAGGCTAGCGGAGACCCAGTACTTC. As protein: CASSSWRLAETQYF. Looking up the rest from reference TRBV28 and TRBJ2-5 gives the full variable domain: DVKVTQSSRYLVKRTGEKVFLECVQDMDHENMFWYRQDPGLGLRLIYFSYDVKMKEKGDIPEGYSVSREKKERFSLILESASTNQTSMYLCASSSWRLAETQYFGPGTRLLVL.

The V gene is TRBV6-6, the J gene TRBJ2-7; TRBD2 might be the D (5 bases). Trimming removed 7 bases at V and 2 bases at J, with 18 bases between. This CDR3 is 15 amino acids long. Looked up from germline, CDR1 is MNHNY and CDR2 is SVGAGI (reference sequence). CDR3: CASTNREKGAYEQYF. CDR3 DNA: TGTGCCAGCACCAATCGGGAAAAGGGAGCCTACGAGCAGTACTTC.

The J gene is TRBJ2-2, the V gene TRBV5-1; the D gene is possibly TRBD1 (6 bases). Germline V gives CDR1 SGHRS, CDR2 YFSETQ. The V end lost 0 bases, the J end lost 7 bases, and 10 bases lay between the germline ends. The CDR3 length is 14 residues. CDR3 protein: CASSLDRVSGELFF. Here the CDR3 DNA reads TGCGCCAGCAGCTTGGACAGGGTGAGCGGGGAGCTGTTTTTT.

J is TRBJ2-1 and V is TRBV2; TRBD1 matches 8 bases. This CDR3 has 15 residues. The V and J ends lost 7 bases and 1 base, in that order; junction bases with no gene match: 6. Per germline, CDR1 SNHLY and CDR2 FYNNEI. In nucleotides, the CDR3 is TGTGCCAGCATCCTAGACAGGGGTTCCTACAATGAGCAGTTCTTC. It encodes CASILDRGSYNEQFF.

The CDR3 DNA sequence: TGCGCCAGCAGCTTGGCAGGGTCGGATGAAAAACTGTTTTTT. It translates to CASSLAGSDEKLFF. J is TRBJ1-4 and V is TRBV5-1; a possible D gene is TRBD1 (5 bases). CDR1 is SGHRS, CDR2 YFSETQ, per germline. The CDR3 runs to 14 residues. Trimming took off 0 bases at V and 6 bases at J, with 9 bases between the two ends.

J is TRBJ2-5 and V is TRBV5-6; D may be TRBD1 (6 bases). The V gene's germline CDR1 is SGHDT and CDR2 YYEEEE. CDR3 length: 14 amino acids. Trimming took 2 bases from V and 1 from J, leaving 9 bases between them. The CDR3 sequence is CASSLRQAQETQYF. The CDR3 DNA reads TGTGCCAGCAGCTTACGACAGGCCCAAGAGACCCAGTACTTC.

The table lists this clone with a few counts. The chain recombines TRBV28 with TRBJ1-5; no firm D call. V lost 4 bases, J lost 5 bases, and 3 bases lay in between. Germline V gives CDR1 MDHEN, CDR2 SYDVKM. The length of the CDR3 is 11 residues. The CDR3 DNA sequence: TGTGCCAGCAGTTATTATCAGCCCCAGCATTTT. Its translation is CASSYYQPQHF. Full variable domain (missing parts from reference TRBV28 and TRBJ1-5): DVKVTQSSRYLVKRTGEKVFLECVQDMDHENMFWYRQDPGLGLRLIYFSYDVKMKEKGDIPEGYSVSREKKERFSLILESASTNQTSMYLCASSYYQPQHFGDGTRLSIL.

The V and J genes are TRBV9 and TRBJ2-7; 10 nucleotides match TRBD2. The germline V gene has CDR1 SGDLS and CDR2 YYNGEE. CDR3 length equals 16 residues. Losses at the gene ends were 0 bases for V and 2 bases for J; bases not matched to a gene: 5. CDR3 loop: CASSVEGLACTYEQYF. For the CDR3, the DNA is TGTGCCAGCAGCGTAGAGGGACTAGCGTGTACCTACGAGCAGTACTTC.

CDR3 coding DNA: TGTGCCAGCAGCTTAAGAGCCGGGGTAGGGGAGACCCAGTACTTC. The encoded protein is CASSLRAGVGETQYF. The rearrangement links TRBV7-3 to TRBJ2-5; D is perhaps TRBD2 (5 bases). This CDR3 has 15 residues. Deletions cut 1 base from V and 5 bases from J, with 14 bases between. CDR1 is SGHTA and CDR2 is FQGTGA in the germline V gene. The variable domain in full, completed from reference TRBV7-3 and TRBJ2-5, reads GAGVSQTPSNKVTEKGKYVELRCDPISGHTALYWYRQSLGQGPEFLIYFQGTGAADDSGLPNDRFFAVRPEGSVSTLKIQRTERGDSAVYLCASSLRAGVGETQYFGPGTRLLVL.

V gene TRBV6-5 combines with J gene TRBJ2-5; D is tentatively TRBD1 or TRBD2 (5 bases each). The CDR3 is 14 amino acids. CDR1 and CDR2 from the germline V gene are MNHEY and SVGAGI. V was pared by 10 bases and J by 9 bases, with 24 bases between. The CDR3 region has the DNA TGTGCCACCACAAGGGACGGCGGCCCTGGGGCCCAGTACTTC. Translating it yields CATTRDGGPGAQYF.

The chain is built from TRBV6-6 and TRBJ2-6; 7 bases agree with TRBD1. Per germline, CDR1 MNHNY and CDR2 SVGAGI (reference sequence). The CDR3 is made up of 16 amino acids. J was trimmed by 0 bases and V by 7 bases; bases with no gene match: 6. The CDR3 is CASNRDRNSGANVLTF. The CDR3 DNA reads TGTGCCAGCAACCGGGACAGAAACTCTGGGGCCAACGTCCTGACTTTC.

The DNA for the CDR3 is TGCGCCAGCAGCTTGTTGCCCTCGGGGGTGGGCACTGAAGCTTTCTTT. This sequence encodes CASSLLPSGVGTEAFF. V and J are TRBV5-1 and TRBJ1-1, with D perhaps matching TRBD1 (5 bases). The germline gives CDR1 SGHRS, CDR2 YFSETQ. The CDR3 covers 16 residues. V was cut by 1 base and J by 4 bases, with 17 bases left in between.

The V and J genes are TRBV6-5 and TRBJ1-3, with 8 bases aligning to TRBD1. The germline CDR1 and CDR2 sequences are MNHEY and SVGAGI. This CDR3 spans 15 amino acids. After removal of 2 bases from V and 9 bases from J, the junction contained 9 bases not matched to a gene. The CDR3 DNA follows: TGTGCCAGCAGTTACGCAAACAGGGGGATTGGCACCATATATTTT. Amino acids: CASSYANRGIGTIYF.

For the CDR3, the DNA is TGTGCCAGCAGCTGGGGGACTAGCGGGAGGGTCTACGAGCAGTACTTC. It yields the protein CASSWGTSGRVYEQYF. This chain uses TRBV7-2 with TRBJ2-7, with 16 bases fitting TRBD2. The V segment lost 4 bases and the J segment 3 bases; nucleotides outside the gene matches: 3. Germline V gene lookup returns CDR1 SGHTA and CDR2 FQGNSA. This CDR3 is 16 amino acids long.

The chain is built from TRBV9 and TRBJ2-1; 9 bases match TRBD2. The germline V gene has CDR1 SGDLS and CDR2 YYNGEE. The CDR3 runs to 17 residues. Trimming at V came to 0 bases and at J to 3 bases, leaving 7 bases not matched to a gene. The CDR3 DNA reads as TGTGCCAGCAGCGTAGGAGGGAGGACTAGCGACTACAATGAGCAGTTCTTC. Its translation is CASSVGGRTSDYNEQFF.

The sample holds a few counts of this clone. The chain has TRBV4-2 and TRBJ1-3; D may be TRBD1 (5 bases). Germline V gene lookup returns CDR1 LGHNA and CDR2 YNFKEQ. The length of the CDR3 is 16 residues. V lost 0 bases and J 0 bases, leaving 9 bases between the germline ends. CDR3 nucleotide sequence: TGTGCCAGCAGCCAAGATGGGGCTCACTCTGGAAACACCATATATTTT. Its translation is CASSQDGAHSGNTIYF.